The clone carrying this T cell receptor (beta chain) was detected a few times. Its target is unknown. The sample originates from a study of molecular identifiers for immune sequencing clone quantification. Study results and limitations: Sizes of highly expanded clones could be underestimated through identical TCRs sharing a barcode.

TCRdb redid the calling of the PCR reads with MiXCR, one entry per CDR3 protein. The data contain about 640,000 distinct CDR3 sequences, 15% to 20% of them singletons. CDR1 KGHSH and CDR2 LQKENI come from the germline V gene. The CDR3 consists of 18 residues. V lost 5 bases to trimming and J lost 0 bases; unmatched junction nucleotides: 10. The chain carries TRBV18 and TRBJ1-5; 10 nucleotides agree with TRBD1. Material: naive CD8+ T cells from blood, with Jurkat cell RNA spiked in. Subset in this sample: FACS-sorted CD8+CD4-CCR7+CD45RA+ naive T cells. The receptor was isolated from a human donor in good health. Some libraries in this study had Jurkat cell RNA spiked in. In DNA, the CDR3 is TGTGCCAGCTCAGAGACAGGGGGCCTATCCTATAGCAATCAGCCCCAGCATTTT. Residues: CASSETGGLSYSNQPQHF.